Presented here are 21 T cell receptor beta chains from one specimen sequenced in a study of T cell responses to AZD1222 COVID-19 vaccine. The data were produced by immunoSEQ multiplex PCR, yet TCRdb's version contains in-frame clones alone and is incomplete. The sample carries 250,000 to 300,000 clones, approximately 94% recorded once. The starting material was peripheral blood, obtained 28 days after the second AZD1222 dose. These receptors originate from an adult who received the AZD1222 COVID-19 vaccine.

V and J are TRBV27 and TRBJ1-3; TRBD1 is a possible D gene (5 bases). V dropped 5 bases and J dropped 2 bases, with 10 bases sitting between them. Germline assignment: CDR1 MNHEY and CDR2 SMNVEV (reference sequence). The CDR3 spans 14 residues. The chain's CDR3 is CASSPGRPGNTIYF. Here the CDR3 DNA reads TGTGCCAGCAGTCCGGGACGGCCTGGAAACACCATATATTTT.

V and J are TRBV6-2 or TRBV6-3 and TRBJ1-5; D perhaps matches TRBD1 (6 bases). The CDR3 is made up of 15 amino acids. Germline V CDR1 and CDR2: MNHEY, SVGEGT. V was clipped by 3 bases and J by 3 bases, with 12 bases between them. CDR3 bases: TGTGCCAGCAGTTATGAGCAGGGGTACAATCAGCCCCAGCATTTT. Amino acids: CASSYEQGYNQPQHF.

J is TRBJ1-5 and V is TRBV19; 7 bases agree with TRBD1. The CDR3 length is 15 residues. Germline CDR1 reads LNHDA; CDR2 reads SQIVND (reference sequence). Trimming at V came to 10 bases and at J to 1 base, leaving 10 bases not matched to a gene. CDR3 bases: TGTGCCACCCAGGACAGGAGGGGAAGCAATCAGCCCCAGCATTTT. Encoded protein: CATQDRRGSNQPQHF.

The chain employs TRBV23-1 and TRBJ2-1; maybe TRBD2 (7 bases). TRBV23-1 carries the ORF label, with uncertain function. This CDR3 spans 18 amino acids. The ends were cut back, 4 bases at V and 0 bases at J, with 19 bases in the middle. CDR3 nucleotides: TGCGCCAGCAGTCGGGGGGGCACCGGCCTTCTCTCCTACAATGAGCAGTTCTTC. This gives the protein CASSRGGTGLLSYNEQFF.

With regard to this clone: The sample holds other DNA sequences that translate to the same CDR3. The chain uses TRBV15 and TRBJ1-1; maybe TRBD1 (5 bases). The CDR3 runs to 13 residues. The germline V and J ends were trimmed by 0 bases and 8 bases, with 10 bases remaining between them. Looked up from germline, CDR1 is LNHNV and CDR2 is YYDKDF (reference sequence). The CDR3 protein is CATSRDQGREAFF. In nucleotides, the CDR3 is TGTGCCACCAGCAGAGATCAGGGCAGGGAAGCTTTCTTT.

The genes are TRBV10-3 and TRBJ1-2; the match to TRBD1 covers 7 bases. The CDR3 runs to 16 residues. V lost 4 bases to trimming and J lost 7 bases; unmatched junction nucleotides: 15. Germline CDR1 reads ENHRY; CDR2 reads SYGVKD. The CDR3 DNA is TGTGCCATCAGTGCCTCGACAGGGAATGAAAAGGCTGGCTACACCTTC. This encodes CAISASTGNEKAGYTF.

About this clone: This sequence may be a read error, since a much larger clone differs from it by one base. DNA of the CDR3: TGTGCCAGCAGCTTAATGGGCAATGAGCAGTTCTTC. It translates to CASSLMGNEQFF. The chain recombines TRBV13 with TRBJ2-1; D gene unclear. The CDR3 extends over 12 amino acids. Trimming removed 2 bases from V and 6 bases from J, with 5 bases in between. Looked up from germline, CDR1 is PRHDT and CDR2 is FYEKMQ (reference sequence).

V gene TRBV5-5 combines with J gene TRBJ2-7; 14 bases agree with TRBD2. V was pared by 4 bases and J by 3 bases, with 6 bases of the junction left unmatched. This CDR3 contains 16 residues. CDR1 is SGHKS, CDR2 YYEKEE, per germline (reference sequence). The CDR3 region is CASSPGLAGALYEQYF. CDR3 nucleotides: TGTGCCAGCAGCCCGGGACTAGCGGGGGCCCTCTACGAGCAGTACTTC.

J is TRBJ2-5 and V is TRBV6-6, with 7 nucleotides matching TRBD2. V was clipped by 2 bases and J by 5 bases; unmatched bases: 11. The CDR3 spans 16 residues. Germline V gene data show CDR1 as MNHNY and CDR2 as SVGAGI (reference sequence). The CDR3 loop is CASSYILGGSGETQYF. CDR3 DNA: TGTGCCAGCAGTTACATTCTGGGCGGGAGCGGGGAGACCCAGTACTTC.

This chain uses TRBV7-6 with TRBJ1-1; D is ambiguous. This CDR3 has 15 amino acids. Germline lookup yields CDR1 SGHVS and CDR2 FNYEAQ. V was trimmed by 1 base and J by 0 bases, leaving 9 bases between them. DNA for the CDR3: TGTGCCAGCAGCTTAGGGGCCCGTCTGAACACTGAAGCTTTCTTT. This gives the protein CASSLGARLNTEAFF.

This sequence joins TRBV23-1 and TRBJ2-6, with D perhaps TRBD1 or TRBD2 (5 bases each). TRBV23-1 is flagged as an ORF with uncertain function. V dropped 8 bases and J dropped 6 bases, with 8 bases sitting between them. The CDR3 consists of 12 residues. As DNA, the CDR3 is TGCGCCAGCGGGGGTGAGGCCAACGTCCTGACTTTC. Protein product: CASGGEANVLTF.

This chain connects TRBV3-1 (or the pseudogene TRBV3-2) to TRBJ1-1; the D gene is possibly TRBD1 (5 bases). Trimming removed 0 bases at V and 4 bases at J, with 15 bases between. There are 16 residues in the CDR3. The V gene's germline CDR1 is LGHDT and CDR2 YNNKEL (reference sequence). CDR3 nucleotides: TGTGCCAGCAGCCAAGATACAGGTACCTACTTCACTGAAGCTTTCTTT. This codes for CASSQDTGTYFTEAFF.

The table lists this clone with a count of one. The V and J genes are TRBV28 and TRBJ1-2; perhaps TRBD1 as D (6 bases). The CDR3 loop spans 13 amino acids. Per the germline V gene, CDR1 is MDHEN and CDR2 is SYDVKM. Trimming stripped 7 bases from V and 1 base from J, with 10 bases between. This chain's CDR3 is CASTRGVNYGYTF. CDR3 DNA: TGTGCCAGCACAAGGGGGGTTAACTATGGCTACACCTTC.

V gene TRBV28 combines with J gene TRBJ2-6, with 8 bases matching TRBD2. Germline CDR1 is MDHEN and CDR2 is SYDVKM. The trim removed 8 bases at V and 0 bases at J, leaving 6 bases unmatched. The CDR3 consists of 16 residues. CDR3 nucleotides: TGTGCCAGCCTGGGGACTAGGGGCTCTGGGGCCAACGTCCTGACTTTC. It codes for CASLGTRGSGANVLTF.

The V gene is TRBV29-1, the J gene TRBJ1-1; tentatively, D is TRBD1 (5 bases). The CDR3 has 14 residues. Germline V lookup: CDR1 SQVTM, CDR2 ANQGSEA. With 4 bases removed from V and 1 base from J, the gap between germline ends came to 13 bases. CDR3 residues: CSVARDPSNTEAFF. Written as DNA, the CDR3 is TGCAGCGTTGCAAGGGACCCCTCGAACACTGAAGCTTTCTTT.

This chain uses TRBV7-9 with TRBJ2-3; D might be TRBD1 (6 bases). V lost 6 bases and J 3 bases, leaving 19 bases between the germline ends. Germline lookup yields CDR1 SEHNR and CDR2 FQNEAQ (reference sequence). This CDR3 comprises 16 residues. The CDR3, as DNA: TGTGCCAGCAGTCAAAATTCAGGGGCTGAGACAGATACGCAGTATTTT. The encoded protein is CASSQNSGAETDTQYF.

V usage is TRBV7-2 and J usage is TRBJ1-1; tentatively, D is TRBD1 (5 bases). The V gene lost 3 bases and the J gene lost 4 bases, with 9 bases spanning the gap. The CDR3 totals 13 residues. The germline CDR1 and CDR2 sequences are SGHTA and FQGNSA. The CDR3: CASSFRRGTEAFF. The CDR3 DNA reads TGTGCCAGCAGCTTTAGAAGGGGCACTGAAGCTTTCTTT.

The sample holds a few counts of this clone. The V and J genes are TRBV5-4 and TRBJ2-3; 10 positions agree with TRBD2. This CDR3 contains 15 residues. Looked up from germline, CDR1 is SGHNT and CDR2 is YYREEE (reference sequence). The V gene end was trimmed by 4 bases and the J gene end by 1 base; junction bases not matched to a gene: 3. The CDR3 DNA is TGTGCCAGCAGCACCGGGACTAGCGGCACAGATACGCAGTATTTT. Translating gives CASSTGTSGTDTQYF.

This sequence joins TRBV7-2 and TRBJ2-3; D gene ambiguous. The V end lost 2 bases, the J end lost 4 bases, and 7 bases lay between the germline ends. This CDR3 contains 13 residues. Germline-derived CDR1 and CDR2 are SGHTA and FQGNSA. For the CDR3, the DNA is TGTGCCAGCAGCTTACGAACCTCAGATACGCAGTATTTT. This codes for CASSLRTSDTQYF.

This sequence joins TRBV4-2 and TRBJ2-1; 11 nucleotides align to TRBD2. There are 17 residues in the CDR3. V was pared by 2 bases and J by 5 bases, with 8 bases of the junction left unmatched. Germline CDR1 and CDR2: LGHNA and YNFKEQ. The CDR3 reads CASSQPIAGGPDNEQFF. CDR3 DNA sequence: TGTGCCAGCAGCCAACCTATAGCGGGAGGGCCAGACAATGAGCAGTTCTTC.

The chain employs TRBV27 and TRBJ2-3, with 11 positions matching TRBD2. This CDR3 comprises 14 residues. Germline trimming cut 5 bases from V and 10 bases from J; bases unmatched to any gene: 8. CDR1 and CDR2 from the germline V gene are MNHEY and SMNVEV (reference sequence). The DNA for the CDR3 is TGTGCCAGCAGTCTGGGGACTAGCGGCTCGGCGCAGTATTTT. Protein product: CASSLGTSGSAQYF.